This TCR beta chain was sequenced for a study of T cells in narcolepsy. CDR1 is KGHSH and CDR2 is LQKENI in the germline V gene. V was clipped by 3 bases and J by 1 base, with 10 bases between them. The length of the CDR3 is 16 residues. Whole-study findings and limits: Blood of same and different patients, but not healthy controls, reportedly held recurring autoreactive clonotypes.

The table came from immunoSEQ multiplex PCR; TCRdb's copy has only in-frame clones and leaves some out. The data contain tens of thousands of clones, over 75% of them seen just once; the ten biggest clones take up roughly 10%. This clone was seen a handful of times. Its cognate antigen is unknown. The specimen was memory (CD45RA-) CD4+ T cells from blood. The chain has TRBV18 and TRBJ2-6; no clear D gene. The receptor comes from a human donor in good health. The CDR3 DNA reads as TGTGCCAGCTCACCGCGCCCAGGATCTGGGGCCAACGTCCTGACTTTC. This sequence encodes CASSPRPGSGANVLTF.